Below, one T cell receptor (beta chain) is given with its context. Its target antigen remains unknown. Per-base quality was not reported, and no clone a single base away is much larger than it. This entry belongs to a study of CD8 T cells in ankylosing spondylitis (dated 2017 in TCRdb). Study-wide context: The study set out to find disease-linked TCR variants by profiling T cell receptor beta repertoires in ankylosing spondylitis patients and healthy donors. Peripheral blood was sampled, and synovial fluid was also collected from ankylosing spondylitis patients. The full study cohort was made up of 25 ankylosing spondylitis patients and 108 healthy donors. What the research found in general, with its limitations: The disease-linked clones were reported as significantly enriched in matched synovial fluid samples from ankylosing spondylitis patients. The disease-linked clones showed a CD8+ phenotype and occurred at relatively low frequencies in peripheral blood. A TCR beta motif of about eight highly homologous amino acid variants appeared characteristic of blood from ankylosing spondylitis patients. Some TCR beta motif variants had previously been reported in synovial fluid and blood of reactive arthritis patients, which suggested common disease-initiation mechanisms.

CDR1 and CDR2, looked up from the germline V gene (reference sequence), are SEHNR and FQNEAQ. Counted from cysteine to phenylalanine, this CDR3 has 13 amino acids. Kept here is only the CDR3 DNA, which spans 39 bases and is read in frame from base 1. Between the V and J ends, shortened by 7 bases and 2 bases respectively, the junction contains 12 bases. Sequencer: Illumina HiSeq 2500. TCR beta libraries were prepared by quantitative 5'-RACE with molecular barcodes. For the original study's pipeline: A new computational method based on a probabilistic model of VDJ rearrangement was used to identify disease-linked TCR variants. TCRdb reran the public reads through fastp at Q25 and MiXCR, keeping productive beta chains. Every CDR3 protein is listed once, alongside the most common genes and DNA of its rows. The V and J calls were determined by TCRdb, not by the authors. In all, the sample holds about 210,000 distinct CDR3 sequences, and under 8.5% of those were seen once. The top ten constitute approximately 4.8% of the sample.

The sequencing input was blood, either unsorted or a sorted T cell fraction (not recorded which). This clonotype was obtained from a female donor with ankylosing spondylitis or in good health (not recorded which). This chain joins TRBV7-9 to TRBJ2-7, and TRBD1 may be the D gene, going by 6 matching bases. CDR3 sequence: CASTQDRAYEQYF. The nucleotide sequence reads TGTGCCAGCACTCAGGACAGAGCCTACGAGCAGTACTTC. The reference TRBV7-9 and TRBJ2-7 proteins fill in what lies around the CDR3, so the full variable domain reads DTGVSQNPRHKITKRGQNVTFRCDPISEHNRLYWYRQTLGQGPEFLTYFQNEAQLEKSRLLSDRFSAERPKGSFSTLEIQRTEQGDSAMYLCASTQDRAYEQYFGPGTRLTVT.